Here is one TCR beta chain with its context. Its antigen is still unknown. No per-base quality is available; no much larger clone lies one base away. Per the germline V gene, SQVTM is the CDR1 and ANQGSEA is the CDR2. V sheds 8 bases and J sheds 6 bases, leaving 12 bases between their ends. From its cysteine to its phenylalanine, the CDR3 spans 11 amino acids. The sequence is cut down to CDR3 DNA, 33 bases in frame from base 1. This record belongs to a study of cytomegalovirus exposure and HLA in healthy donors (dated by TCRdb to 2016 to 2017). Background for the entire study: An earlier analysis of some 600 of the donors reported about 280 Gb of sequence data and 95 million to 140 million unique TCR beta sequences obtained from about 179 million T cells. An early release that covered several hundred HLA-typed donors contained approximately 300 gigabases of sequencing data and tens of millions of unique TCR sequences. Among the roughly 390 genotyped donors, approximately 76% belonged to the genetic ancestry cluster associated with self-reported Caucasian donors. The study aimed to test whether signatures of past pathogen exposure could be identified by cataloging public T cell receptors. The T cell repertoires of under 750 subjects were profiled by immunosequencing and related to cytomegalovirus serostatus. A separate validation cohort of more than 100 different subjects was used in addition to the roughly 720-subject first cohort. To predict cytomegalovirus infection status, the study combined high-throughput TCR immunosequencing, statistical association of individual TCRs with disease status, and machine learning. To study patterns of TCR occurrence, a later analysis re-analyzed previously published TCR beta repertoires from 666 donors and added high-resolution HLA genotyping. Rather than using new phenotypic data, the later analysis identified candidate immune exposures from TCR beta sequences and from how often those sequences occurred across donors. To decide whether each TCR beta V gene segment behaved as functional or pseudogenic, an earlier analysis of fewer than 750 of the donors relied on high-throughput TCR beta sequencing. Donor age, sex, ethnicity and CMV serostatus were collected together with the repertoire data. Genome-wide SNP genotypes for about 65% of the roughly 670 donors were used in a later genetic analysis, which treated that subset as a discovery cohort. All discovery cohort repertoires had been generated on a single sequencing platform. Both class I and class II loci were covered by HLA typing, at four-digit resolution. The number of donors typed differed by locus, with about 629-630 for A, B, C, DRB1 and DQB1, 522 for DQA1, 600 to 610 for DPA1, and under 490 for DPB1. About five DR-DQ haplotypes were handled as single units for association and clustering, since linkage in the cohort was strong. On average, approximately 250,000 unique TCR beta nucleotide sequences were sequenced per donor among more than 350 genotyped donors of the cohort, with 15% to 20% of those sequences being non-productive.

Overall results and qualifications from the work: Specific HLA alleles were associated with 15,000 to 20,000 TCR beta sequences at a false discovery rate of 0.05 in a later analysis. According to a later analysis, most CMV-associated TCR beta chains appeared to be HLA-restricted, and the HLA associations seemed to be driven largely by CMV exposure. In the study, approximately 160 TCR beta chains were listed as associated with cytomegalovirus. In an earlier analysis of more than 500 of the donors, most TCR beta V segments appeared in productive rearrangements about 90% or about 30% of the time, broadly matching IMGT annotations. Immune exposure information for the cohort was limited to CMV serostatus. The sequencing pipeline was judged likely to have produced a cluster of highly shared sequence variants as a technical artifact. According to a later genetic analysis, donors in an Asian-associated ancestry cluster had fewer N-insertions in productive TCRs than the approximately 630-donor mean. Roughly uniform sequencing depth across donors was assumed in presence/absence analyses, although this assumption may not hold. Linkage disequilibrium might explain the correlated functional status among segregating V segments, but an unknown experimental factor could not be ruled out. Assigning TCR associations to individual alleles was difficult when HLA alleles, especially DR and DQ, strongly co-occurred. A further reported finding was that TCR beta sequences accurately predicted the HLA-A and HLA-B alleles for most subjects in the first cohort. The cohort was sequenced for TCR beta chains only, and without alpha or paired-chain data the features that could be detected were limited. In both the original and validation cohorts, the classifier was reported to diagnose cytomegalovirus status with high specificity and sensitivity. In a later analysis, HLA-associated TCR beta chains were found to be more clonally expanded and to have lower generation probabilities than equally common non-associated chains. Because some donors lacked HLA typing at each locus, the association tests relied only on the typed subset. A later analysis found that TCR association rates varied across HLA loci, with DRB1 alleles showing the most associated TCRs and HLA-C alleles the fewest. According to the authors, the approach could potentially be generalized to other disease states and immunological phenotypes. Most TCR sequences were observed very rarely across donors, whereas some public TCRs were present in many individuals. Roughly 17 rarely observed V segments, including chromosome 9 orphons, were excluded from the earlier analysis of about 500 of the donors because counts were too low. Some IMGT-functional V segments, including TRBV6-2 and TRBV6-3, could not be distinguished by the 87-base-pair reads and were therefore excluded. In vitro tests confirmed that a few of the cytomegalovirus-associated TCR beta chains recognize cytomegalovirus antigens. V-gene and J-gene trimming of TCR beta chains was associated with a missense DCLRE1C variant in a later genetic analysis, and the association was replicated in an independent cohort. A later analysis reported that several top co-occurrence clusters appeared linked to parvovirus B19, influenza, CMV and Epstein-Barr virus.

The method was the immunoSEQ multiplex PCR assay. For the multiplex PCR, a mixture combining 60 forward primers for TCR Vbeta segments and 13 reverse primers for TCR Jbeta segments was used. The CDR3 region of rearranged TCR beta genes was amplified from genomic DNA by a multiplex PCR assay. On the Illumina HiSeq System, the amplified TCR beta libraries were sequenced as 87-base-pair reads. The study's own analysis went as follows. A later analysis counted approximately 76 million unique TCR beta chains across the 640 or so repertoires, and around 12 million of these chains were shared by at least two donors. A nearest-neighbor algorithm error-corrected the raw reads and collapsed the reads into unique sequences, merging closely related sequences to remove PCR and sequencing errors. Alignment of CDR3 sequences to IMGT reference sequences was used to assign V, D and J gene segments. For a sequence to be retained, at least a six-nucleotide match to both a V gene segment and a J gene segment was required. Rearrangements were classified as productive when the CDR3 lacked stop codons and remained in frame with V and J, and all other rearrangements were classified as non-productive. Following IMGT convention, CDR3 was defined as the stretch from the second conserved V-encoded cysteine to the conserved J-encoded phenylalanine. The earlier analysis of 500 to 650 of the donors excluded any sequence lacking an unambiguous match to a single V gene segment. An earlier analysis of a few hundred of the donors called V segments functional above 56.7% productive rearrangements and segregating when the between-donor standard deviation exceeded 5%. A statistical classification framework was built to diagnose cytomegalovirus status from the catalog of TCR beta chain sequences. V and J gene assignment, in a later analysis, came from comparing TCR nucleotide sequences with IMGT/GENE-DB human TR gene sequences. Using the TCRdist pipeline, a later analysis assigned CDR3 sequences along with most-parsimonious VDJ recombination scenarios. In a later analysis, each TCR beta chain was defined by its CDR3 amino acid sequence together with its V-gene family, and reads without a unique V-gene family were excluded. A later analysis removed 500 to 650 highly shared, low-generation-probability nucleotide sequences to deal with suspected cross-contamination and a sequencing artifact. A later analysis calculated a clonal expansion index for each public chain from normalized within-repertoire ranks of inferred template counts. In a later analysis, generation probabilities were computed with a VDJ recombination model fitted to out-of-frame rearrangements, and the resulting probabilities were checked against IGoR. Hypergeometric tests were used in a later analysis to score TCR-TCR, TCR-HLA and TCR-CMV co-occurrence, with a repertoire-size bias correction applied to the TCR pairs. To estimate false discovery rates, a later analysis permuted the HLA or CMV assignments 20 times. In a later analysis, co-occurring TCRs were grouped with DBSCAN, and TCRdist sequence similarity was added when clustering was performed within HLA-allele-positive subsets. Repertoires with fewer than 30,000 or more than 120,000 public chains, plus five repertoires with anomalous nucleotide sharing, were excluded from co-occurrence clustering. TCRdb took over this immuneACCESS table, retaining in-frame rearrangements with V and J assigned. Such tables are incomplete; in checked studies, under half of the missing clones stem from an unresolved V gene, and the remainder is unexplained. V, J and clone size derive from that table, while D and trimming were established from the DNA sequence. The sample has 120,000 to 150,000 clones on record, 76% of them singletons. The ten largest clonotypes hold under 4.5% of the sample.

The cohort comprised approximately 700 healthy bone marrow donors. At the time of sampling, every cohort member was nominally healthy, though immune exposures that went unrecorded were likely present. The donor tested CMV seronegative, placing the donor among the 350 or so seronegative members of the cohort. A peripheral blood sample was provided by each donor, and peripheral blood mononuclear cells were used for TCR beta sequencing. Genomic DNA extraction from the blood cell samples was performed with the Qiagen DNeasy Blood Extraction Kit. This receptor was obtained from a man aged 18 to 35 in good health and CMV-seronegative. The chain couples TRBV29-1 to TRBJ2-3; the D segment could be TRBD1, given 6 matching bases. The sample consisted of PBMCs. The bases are TGCAGCTCAGGGGAGCCCGATACGCAGTATTTT. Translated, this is CSSGEPDTQYF.